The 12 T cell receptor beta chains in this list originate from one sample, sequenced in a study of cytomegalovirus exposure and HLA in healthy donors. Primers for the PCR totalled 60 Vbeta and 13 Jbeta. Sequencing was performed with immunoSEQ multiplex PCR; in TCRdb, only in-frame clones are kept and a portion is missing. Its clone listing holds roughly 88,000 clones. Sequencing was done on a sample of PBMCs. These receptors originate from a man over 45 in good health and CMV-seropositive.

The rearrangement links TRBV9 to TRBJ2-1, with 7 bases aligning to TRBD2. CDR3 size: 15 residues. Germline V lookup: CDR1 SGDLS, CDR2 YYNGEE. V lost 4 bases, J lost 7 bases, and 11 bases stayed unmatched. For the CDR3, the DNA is TGTGCCAGCAGCCCGTATGCACTAGCGCGGAATGAGCAGTTCTTC. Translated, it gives CASSPYALARNEQFF.

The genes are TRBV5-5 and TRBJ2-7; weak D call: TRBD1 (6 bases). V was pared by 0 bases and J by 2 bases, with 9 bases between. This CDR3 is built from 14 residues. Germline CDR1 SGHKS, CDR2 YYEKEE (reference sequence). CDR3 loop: CASSLGWGPYEQYV. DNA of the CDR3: TGTGCCAGCAGCTTGGGATGGGGGCCCTACGAGCAGTACGTC.

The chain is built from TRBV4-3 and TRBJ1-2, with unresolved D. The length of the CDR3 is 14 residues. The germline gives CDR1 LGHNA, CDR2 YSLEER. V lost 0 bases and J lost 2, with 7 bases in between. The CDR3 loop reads CASSQEMRNYGYTF. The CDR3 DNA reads TGCGCCAGCAGCCAAGAAATGAGAAACTATGGCTACACCTTC.

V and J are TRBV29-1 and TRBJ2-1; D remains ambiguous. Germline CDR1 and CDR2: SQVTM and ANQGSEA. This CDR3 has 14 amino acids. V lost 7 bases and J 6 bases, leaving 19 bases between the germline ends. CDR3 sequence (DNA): TGCAGCGCCACTGCGCGACTGTCCCTCAATGAGCAGTTCTTC. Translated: CSATARLSLNEQFF.

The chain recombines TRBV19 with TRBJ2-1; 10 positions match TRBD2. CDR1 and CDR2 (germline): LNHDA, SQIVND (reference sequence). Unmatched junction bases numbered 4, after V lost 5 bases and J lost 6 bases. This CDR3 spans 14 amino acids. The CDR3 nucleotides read TGTGCCAGTAGTTTCCGGACTAGCGGCAATGAGCAGTTCTTC. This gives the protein CASSFRTSGNEQFF.

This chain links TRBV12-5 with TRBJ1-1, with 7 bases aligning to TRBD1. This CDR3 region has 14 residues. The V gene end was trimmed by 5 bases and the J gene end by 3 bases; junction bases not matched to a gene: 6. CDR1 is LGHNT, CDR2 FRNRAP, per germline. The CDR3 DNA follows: TGTGCTAGTGGTCAACGGGACAGCTACACTGAAGCTTTCTTT. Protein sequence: CASGQRDSYTEAFF.

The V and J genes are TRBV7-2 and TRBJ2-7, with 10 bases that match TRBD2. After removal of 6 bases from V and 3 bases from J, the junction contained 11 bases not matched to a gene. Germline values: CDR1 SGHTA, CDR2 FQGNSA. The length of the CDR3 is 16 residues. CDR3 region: CASRPASGRPLYEQYF. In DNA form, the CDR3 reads TGTGCCAGCAGGCCCGCTAGCGGGAGACCACTCTACGAGCAGTACTTC. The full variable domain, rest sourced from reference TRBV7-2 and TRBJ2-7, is GAGVSQSPSNKVTEKGKDVELRCDPISGHTALYWYRQSLGQGLEFLIYFQGNSAPDKSGLPSDRFSAERTGGSVSTLTIQRTQQEDSAVYLCASRPASGRPLYEQYFGPGTRLTVT.

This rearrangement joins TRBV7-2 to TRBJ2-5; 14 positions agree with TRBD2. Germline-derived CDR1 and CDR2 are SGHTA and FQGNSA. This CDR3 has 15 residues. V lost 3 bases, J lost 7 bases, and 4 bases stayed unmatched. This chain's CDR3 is CASSLTSGRAGTQYF. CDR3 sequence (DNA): TGTGCCAGCAGCTTGACTAGCGGGAGGGCCGGGACCCAGTACTTC.

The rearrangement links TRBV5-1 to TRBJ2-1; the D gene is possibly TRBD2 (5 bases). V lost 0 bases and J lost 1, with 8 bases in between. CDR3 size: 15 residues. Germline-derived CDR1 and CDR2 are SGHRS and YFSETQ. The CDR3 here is CASSLGGESYNEQFF. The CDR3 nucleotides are TGCGCCAGCAGCTTGGGGGGAGAGTCCTACAATGAGCAGTTCTTC.

The CDR3: CASSRTSDEQFF. CDR3 nucleotides: TGTGCCAGCAGCAGGACTAGCGATGAGCAGTTCTTC. The genes are TRBV27 and TRBJ2-1; TRBD2 matches 9 bases. The CDR3 is 12 residues long. Looked up from germline, CDR1 is MNHEY and CDR2 is SMNVEV (reference sequence). Unmatched junction bases numbered 2, after V lost 6 bases and J lost 8 bases.

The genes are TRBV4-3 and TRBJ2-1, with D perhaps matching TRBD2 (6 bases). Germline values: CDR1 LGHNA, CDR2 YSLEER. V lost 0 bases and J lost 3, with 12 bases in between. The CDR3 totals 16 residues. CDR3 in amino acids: CASSQDRRGFYNEQFF. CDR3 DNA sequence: TGCGCCAGCAGCCAAGATAGGCGGGGTTTCTACAATGAGCAGTTCTTC.

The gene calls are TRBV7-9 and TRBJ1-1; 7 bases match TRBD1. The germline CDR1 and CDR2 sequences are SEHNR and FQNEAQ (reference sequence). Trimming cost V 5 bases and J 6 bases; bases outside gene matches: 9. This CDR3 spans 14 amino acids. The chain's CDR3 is CASSVQTGSAEAFF. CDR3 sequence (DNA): TGTGCCAGCAGCGTCCAGACAGGGAGCGCTGAAGCTTTCTTT.